A single sample gave rise to the 9 T cell receptor beta chains below, sequenced in a study of T cells in localized non-small cell lung cancer. This table comes from immunoSEQ multiplex PCR, and its TCRdb copy is limited to in-frame clones, with some not included. The data contain over 15,000 clones, around 91% of them seen just once; the ten biggest clones take up around 28%. The material was peripheral blood, obtained before any cancer treatment. The origin of the receptors is a female donor over 55 with stage III squamous cell lung carcinoma.

The genes are TRBV10-3 and TRBJ2-5, with 7 nucleotides matching TRBD2. The germline gives CDR1 ENHRY, CDR2 SYGVKD. The CDR3 loop spans 13 amino acids. The V gene end was trimmed by 8 bases and the J gene end by 3 bases; junction bases not matched to a gene: 6. This chain's CDR3 is CAISTSREETQYF. CDR3 bases: TGTGCCATCTCGACTAGCCGAGAAGAGACCCAGTACTTC.

The chain links TRBV19 to TRBJ2-3; no definite D call. Trimming stripped 4 bases from V and 6 bases from J, with 8 bases between. The CDR3 extends over 12 amino acids. In germline, CDR1 is LNHDA, CDR2 SQIVND (reference sequence). The CDR3 here is CASSSPGDTQYF. CDR3 DNA: TGTGCCAGTAGTAGCCCCGGGGATACGCAGTATTTT.

V and J are TRBV2 and TRBJ2-1, with D perhaps TRBD1 (5 bases). CDR1 SNHLY and CDR2 FYNNEI come from the germline V gene. This CDR3 has 15 amino acids. V was pared by 1 base and J by 2 bases, with 9 bases between. In DNA form, the CDR3 reads TGTGCCAGCAGTGAAGAGGACACAGCCTACAATGAGCAGTTCTTC. Encoded protein: CASSEEDTAYNEQFF.

This rearrangement joins TRBV30 to TRBJ1-3, with unresolved D. CDR1 GTSNPN and CDR2 SVGIG come from the germline V gene (reference sequence). The CDR3 is made up of 12 amino acids. Trimming removed 4 bases from V and 2 bases from J, with 6 bases in between. The CDR3 DNA sequence: TGTGCCTGGAAGAAAGCTGGAAACACCATATATTTT. Protein product: CAWKKAGNTIYF.

This clone showed up just once. The CDR3 DNA reads as TGCGCCAGCAGCTTGTCGACAGACTCCTACGAGCAGTACTTC. Residues: CASSLSTDSYEQYF. V and J are TRBV5-1 and TRBJ2-7, with TRBD1 as a possible D gene (5 bases). Trimming pared 1 base from V and 0 bases from J, leaving 8 bases between. CDR3 length: 14 residues. CDR1 is SGHRS and CDR2 is YFSETQ in the germline V gene.

This chain links TRBV27 with TRBJ2-1; TRBD1 matches at 10 bases. The CDR3 length is 14 residues. The junction had 3 bases not matched to a gene; V was cut back by 3 bases and J by 7 bases. The germline CDR1 and CDR2 sequences are MNHEY and SMNVEV (reference sequence). CDR3 sequence reads: CASSLGTGVNEQFF. CDR3 DNA sequence: TGTGCCAGCAGTTTGGGGACAGGGGTGAATGAGCAGTTCTTC.

V usage is TRBV11-3 and J usage is TRBJ1-1, with unresolved D. CDR3 length: 13 residues. The germline gives CDR1 SGHNT, CDR2 YENEEA. V lost 4 bases and J lost 1, with 7 bases in between. The CDR3 loop reads CASSYGTNTEAFF. As DNA, the CDR3 is TGTGCCAGCAGCTACGGTACGAACACTGAAGCTTTCTTT. Combining the CDR3 with reference TRBV11-3 and TRBJ1-1 gives the whole variable domain EAGVVQSPRYKIIEKKQPVAFWCNPISGHNTLYWYLQNLGQGPELLIRYENEEAVDDSQLPKDRFSAERLKGVDSTLKIQPAELGDSAVYLCASSYGTNTEAFFGQGTRLTVV.

The gene calls are TRBV7-8 and TRBJ1-1; the D is unclear. The CDR3 consists of 14 residues. Trimming cost V 2 bases and J 3 bases, with 10 bases left between them. Germline CDR1 and CDR2: SGHVS and FQNEAQ. The DNA for the CDR3 is TGTGCCAGCAGCTTACGTCAGAGCTACACTGAAGCTTTCTTT. The encoded protein is CASSLRQSYTEAFF.

J is TRBJ1-6 and V is TRBV5-1, with 9 positions matching TRBD1. Germline values: CDR1 SGHRS, CDR2 YFSETQ. V was clipped by 2 bases and J by 7 bases; unmatched bases: 4. The CDR3 sequence is 15 residues long. CDR3 residues: CASSLGQGTNSPLHF. CDR3 nucleotide sequence: TGCGCCAGCAGCTTAGGACAGGGGACAAATTCACCCCTCCACTTT.